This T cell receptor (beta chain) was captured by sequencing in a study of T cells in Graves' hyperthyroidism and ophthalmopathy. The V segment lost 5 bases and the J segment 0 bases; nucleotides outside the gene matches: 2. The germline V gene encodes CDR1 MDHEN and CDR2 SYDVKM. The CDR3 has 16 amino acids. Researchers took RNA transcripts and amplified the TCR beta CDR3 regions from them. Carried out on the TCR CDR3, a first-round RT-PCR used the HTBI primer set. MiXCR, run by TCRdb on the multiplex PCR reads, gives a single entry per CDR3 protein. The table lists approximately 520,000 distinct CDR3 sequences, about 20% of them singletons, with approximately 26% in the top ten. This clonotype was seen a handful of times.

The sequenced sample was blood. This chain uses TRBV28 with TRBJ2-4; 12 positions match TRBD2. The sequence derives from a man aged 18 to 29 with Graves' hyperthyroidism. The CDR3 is CASSGLAGPAKNIQYF. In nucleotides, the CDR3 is TGTGCCAGCAGTGGACTAGCGGGGCCAGCCAAAAACATTCAGTACTTC.